This entry concerns a single TCR beta chain. Its antigen is unidentified. This specimen comes from a study of T cells in Graves' hyperthyroidism and ophthalmopathy. TCR beta CDR3 regions were amplified from RNA transcripts. TCR CDR3 underwent first-round RT-PCR with the HTBI primer set. TCRdb reprocessed the multiplex PCR reads via MiXCR and lists one record per CDR3 protein. The table lists roughly 380,000 distinct CDR3 sequences, approximately 20% of them singletons. V was clipped by 4 bases and J by 9 bases, with 14 bases between them. Germline V gene lookup returns CDR1 SGHRS and CDR2 YFSETQ. The CDR3 length is 13 residues. Study findings and constraints: Expanded thyroid clonotypes (above 0.001) were mostly also found in blood. Before onset, by a median of about six months, the model predicted ophthalmopathy.

The receptor comes from a woman under 30 with Graves' hyperthyroidism. The V gene is TRBV5-1, the J gene TRBJ2-4; D perhaps matches TRBD1 (5 bases). The sequenced sample was blood. In DNA, the CDR3 is TGCGCCAGCAGCCCGGGTGGGGCAGCCATTCAGTACTTC. Protein product: CASSPGGAAIQYF.